This T cell receptor (beta chain) was identified during a study of T-cell reconstitution after alpha-beta-depleted transplantation in children. Unique molecular identifiers were used in preparing the TCRbeta library. TCRdb recomputed calls from the PCR reads with MiXCR, one row per CDR3 protein. Among some 240,000 distinct CDR3 sequences listed, 9.7% were seen once. This clonotype was recorded at least ten times. Germline V gene sequence: CDR1 SEHNR, CDR2 FQNEAQ (reference sequence). This CDR3 region has 14 residues. Trimming pared 6 bases from V and 1 base from J, leaving 9 bases between. This receptor was obtained from a human donor who donated a stem cell graft to a child with SCID. Here the sequenced sample was PBMCs from the stem cell graft donor, taken from the stem cell graft. The chain links TRBV7-9 to TRBJ1-4, with D possibly being TRBD1 (5 bases). CDR3 in amino acids: CASRGDGTNEKLFF. CDR3 DNA sequence: TGTGCCAGCAGGGGGGACGGAACTAATGAAAAACTGTTTTTT. Variable domain in full (rest from reference TRBV7-9 and TRBJ1-4): DTGVSQNPRHKITKRGQNVTFRCDPISEHNRLYWYRQTLGQGPEFLTYFQNEAQLEKSRLLSDRFSAERPKGSFSTLEIQRTEQGDSAMYLCASRGDGTNEKLFFGSGTQLSVL.